Presented here are 4 T cell receptor beta chains from one specimen sequenced in a study of metastatic and nonmetastatic thyroid tumors. TCRdb redid the clone calls on the PCR reads using MiXCR. The sample carries some 41,000 clones, approximately 3% recorded once. Patients underwent thyroid surgery, and none had received any treatment before it. Material for sequencing was blood. The receptors here all came from a female donor with papillary thyroid cancer or a benign thyroid nodule (not recorded which). Some clones in this sample may be carry-over from other donors' samples.

There are many counts of this clone. The chain links TRBV7-9 to TRBJ2-1; D is perhaps TRBD2 (6 bases). This CDR3 comprises 15 residues. With 1 base removed from V and 4 bases from J, the gap between germline ends came to 11 bases. Germline CDR1 and CDR2: SEHNR and FQNEAQ (reference sequence). The CDR3: CASSLGLASYNEQFF. The CDR3 coding sequence is TGTGCCAGCAGCTTAGGGCTAGCGTCGTACAATGAGCAGTTCTTC.

Turning to this clone: The junction and the germline gene differ at one end; a read error may be behind it. The J gene is TRBJ1-2, the V gene TRBV29-1; no firm D call. The CDR3 sequence is 13 residues long. The germline gives CDR1 SQVTM, CDR2 ANQGSEA. The CDR3 sequence: CSAQRLACYVYTF. The CDR3 DNA reads as TGCAGCGCTCAACGCCTAGCGTGCTATGTCTACACCTTC.

This clone was counted only a few times. The rearrangement links TRBV27 to TRBJ2-1, with 8 bases fitting TRBD1. V was clipped by 6 bases and J by 13 bases; unmatched bases: 8. The CDR3 contains 12 residues. Germline-derived CDR1 and CDR2 are MNHEY and SMNVEV (reference sequence). CDR3 amino acids: CASRDRDRIQFF. CDR3 sequence (DNA): TGTGCCAGCAGGGACAGGGACAGGATTCAGTTCTTC.

A few counts support this clone. The J gene is TRBJ1-5, the V gene TRBV2, with D possibly TRBD1 on 6 matching bases. Between the trimmed V and J ends, which lost 5 bases and 2 bases, there was a span of 16 bases. This CDR3 comprises 16 residues. CDR1 and CDR2 (germline): SNHLY, FYNNEI. The CDR3 protein is CASSSRTRGRNQPQHF. Written as DNA, the CDR3 is TGTGCCAGCAGTTCCAGGACCCGGGGGCGCAATCAGCCCCAGCATTTT.